The subject of this entry is one T cell receptor beta chain. From germline, CDR1 is LNHDA and CDR2 SQIVND (reference sequence). The CDR3 spans 15 residues. Losses at the gene ends were 4 bases for V and 3 bases for J; bases not matched to a gene: 5. The record originates from a study of blood T cell repertoires in COVID-19. The overall study: COVID-19 samples from acute and convalescent phases originated in the United States, Italy and Spain. The analysed material was cDNA or gDNA that came from T cells, B-cell-depleted T cells, or PBMCs.

As originally analysed: Amplification with reference gene primers provided the estimates of nucleated cell counts. Sequenced by immunoSEQ multiplex PCR; TCRdb stores in-frame clones only, minus some. V and J calls and clone size follow that table, whereas D and trimming were derived from the DNA. The sample lists about 220,000 clones, about 88% seen once, with roughly 10% in the top ten. The clonotype was recovered from a woman aged 45-65 years with COVID-19, enrolled during active disease. This chain connects TRBV19 to TRBJ1-5; 8 positions match TRBD1. What was sequenced was peripheral blood. CDR3: CASSSDRGFNQPQHF. Written as DNA, the CDR3 is TGTGCCAGTAGTAGCGACAGGGGTTTCAATCAGCCCCAGCATTTT.